What follows are 29 T cell receptor beta chains derived from one specimen sequenced in a study of cytotoxic CD8 clonotypes in ibrutinib-treated CLL. Sequencing used immunoSEQ multiplex PCR; TCRdb keeps in-frame clones, though not all of them. The sample shows 150,000 or so clones, 77% of them seen only once. Sequencing was performed on PBMCs, taken after 12 months of ibrutinib treatment. These receptors originate from a human donor with chronic lymphocytic leukemia.

The chain employs TRBV28 and TRBJ2-1, with D possibly being TRBD1 (6 bases). V shed 1 base and J shed 12 bases, with 25 bases lying between them. The CDR3 extends over 17 amino acids. Germline V gene sequence: CDR1 MDHEN, CDR2 SYDVKM. CDR3 sequence: CASSLSATGSLGVAQFF. The CDR3 nucleotides read TGTGCCAGCAGTTTATCGGCGACAGGTTCCCTCGGGGTTGCGCAGTTCTTC.

This chain links TRBV4-1 with TRBJ2-3, with D unclear. Germline V gene lookup returns CDR1 MGHRA and CDR2 YSYEKL. This CDR3 is 15 amino acids long. Trimming took 0 bases from V and 6 from J, leaving 13 bases between them. The CDR3, as DNA: TGCGCCAGCAGCCAAGAGACCCTTCCCCCTGATACGCAGTATTTT. This gives the protein CASSQETLPPDTQYF.

The V and J genes are TRBV20-1 and TRBJ2-7; D tentatively reads TRBD1 or TRBD2 (5 bases each). V was trimmed by 3 bases and J by 9 bases, leaving 9 bases between them. The CDR3 runs 10 residues. From germline, CDR1 is DFQATT and CDR2 SNEGSKA (reference sequence). CDR3 region: CSASPGAQYF. CDR3 nucleotide sequence: TGCAGTGCTAGCCCCGGGGCGCAGTACTTC.

The gene calls are TRBV11-3 and TRBJ2-7, with D tentatively TRBD2 (7 bases). The CDR3 is 14 residues long. Trimming shortened V by 7 bases and J by 2 bases, and 15 bases separated the two germline ends. Germline V CDR1 and CDR2: SGHNT, YENEEA. CDR3 amino acids: CASTPGGQAYEQYF. The CDR3 region has the DNA TGTGCCAGCACCCCGGGGGGCCAAGCCTACGAGCAGTACTTC.

The V and J genes are TRBV7-2 and TRBJ2-1; possible D gene TRBD2, 6 bases. The CDR3 is 15 residues long. Trimming cost V 1 base and J 3 bases, with 10 bases left between them. Germline V lookup: CDR1 SGHTA, CDR2 FQGNSA. DNA of the CDR3: TGTGCCAGCAGCTTAGTTCGGGGGAGCTACAATGAGCAGTTCTTC. Translation: CASSLVRGSYNEQFF.

This clone was detected a few times. The chain has TRBV7-9 and TRBJ1-2, with 10 bases lining up with TRBD1. V trimming: 5 bases; J trimming: 1 base; junction bases outside the gene matches: 7. The germline CDR1 and CDR2 sequences are SEHNR and FQNEAQ (reference sequence). There are 16 residues in the CDR3. The DNA of the CDR3 is TGTGCCAGCAGCCCATGGGGACAGGGGCTTAACTATGGCTACACCTTC. This translates into CASSPWGQGLNYGYTF.

The chain has TRBV5-1 and TRBJ1-2; D is possibly TRBD1 (5 bases). The germline V and J ends were trimmed by 1 base and 5 bases, with 12 bases remaining between them. Germline CDR1 reads SGHRS; CDR2 reads YFSETQ. CDR3 length: 14 residues. The CDR3 DNA reads TGCGCCAGCAGCTTGTCAGCAGGGACGTATGGCTACACCTTC. The encoded protein is CASSLSAGTYGYTF.

The chain couples TRBV19 to TRBJ2-7; TRBD1 matches 8 bases. CDR3 length: 16 residues. V gave up 5 bases and J gave up 4 bases; unmatched junction bases: 13. Per the germline V gene, CDR1 is LNHDA and CDR2 is SQIVND (reference sequence). CDR3 coding DNA: TGTGCCAGTAGTCTGTACGGGAACAGGGGGGATTACGAGCAGTACTTC. Translated: CASSLYGNRGDYEQYF.

The V and J genes are TRBV9 and TRBJ2-3, with D perhaps TRBD1 or TRBD2 (5 bases each). CDR1 SGDLS and CDR2 YYNGEE come from the germline V gene. This CDR3 contains 16 residues. V was clipped by 6 bases and J by 4 bases, with 21 bases between them. CDR3 sequence: CASNRLGTVGADTQYF. DNA for the CDR3: TGTGCCAGCAACCGGCTCGGGACGGTGGGGGCAGATACGCAGTATTTT.

The chain couples TRBV27 to TRBJ2-3; D is uncertain. Germline V CDR1 and CDR2: MNHEY, SMNVEV (reference sequence). This CDR3 has 13 amino acids. V lost 3 bases, J lost 2 bases, and 6 bases lay in between. CDR3 DNA sequence: TGTGCCAGCAGTTTTTCCTACACAGATACGCAGTATTTT. Translated, it gives CASSFSYTDTQYF.

The chain has TRBV6-5 and TRBJ1-5; D perhaps matches TRBD1 (6 bases). This CDR3 is 15 amino acids long. Germline assignment: CDR1 MNHEY and CDR2 SVGAGI. The V and J ends lost 3 bases and 2 bases respectively, with 11 bases between them. This CDR3 reads CASSYDPGGNQPQHF. The CDR3 coding sequence is TGTGCCAGCAGTTATGACCCAGGGGGCAATCAGCCCCAGCATTTT.

Only one count was recorded for this clone. This sequence joins TRBV6-5 and TRBJ1-1; 9 nucleotides match TRBD1. Germline lookup yields CDR1 MNHEY and CDR2 SVGAGI. The V and J ends lost 6 bases and 1 base, in that order; junction bases with no gene match: 6. The CDR3 runs 15 residues. The CDR3 nucleotides are TGTGCCAGCAGCCCATGGGACAGGGAGAACACTGAAGCTTTCTTT. Its protein product is CASSPWDRENTEAFF.

V is TRBV27 and J is TRBJ1-2, with a weak D call TRBD1 (6 bases). V was shortened by 8 bases and J by 8 bases, with 15 bases between the two germline ends. The germline V gene has CDR1 MNHEY and CDR2 SMNVEV (reference sequence). The CDR3 extends over 12 amino acids. CDR3 DNA: TGTGCCAGCCGGTCGGGGGGCGCCGGCTACACCTTC. Protein sequence: CASRSGGAGYTF.

This clone was seen once. The V and J genes are TRBV6-5 and TRBJ1-1, with unresolved D. Per germline, CDR1 MNHEY and CDR2 SVGAGI. The CDR3 totals 14 residues. Trimming stripped 1 base from V and 4 bases from J, with 10 bases between. For the CDR3, the DNA is TGTGCCAGCAGTTACTGGGAGGGCGGCACTGAAGCTTTCTTT. It translates to CASSYWEGGTEAFF.

The chain recombines TRBV7-6 with TRBJ2-3; 13 bases line up with TRBD2. Germline trimming cut 5 bases from V and 0 bases from J; bases unmatched to any gene: 2. The CDR3 is 16 amino acids. Germline assignment: CDR1 SGHVS and CDR2 FNYEAQ. The DNA for the CDR3 is TGTGCCAGCAGCCCGGGACTAGCGGGAAGCACAGATACGCAGTATTTT. Protein: CASSPGLAGSTDTQYF.

CDR3 in amino acids: CASSLVGGINTEAFF. CDR3 in DNA: TGTGCCAGCAGCTTGGTCGGGGGGATTAACACTGAAGCTTTCTTT. The chain employs TRBV11-2 and TRBJ1-1; maybe TRBD1 (5 bases). This CDR3 has 15 amino acids. V lost 3 bases to trimming and J lost 2 bases, with 13 bases between them. Germline V gene data show CDR1 as SGHAT and CDR2 as FQNNGV.

J is TRBJ2-2 and V is TRBV5-1; possible D gene TRBD2, 5 bases. This CDR3 has 17 residues. Germline CDR1 is SGHRS and CDR2 is YFSETQ. The V and J ends lost 0 bases and 5 bases respectively, with 17 bases between them. The CDR3 sequence: CASSLAGPEVYTGELFF. DNA for the CDR3: TGCGCCAGCAGCTTGGCCGGGCCGGAGGTTTATACCGGGGAGCTGTTTTTT.

The rearrangement uses TRBV11-2 and TRBJ2-1; 8 nucleotides align to TRBD1. In germline, CDR1 is SGHAT, CDR2 FQNNGV. This CDR3 spans 15 amino acids. The trim removed 5 bases at V and 9 bases at J, leaving 12 bases unmatched. This CDR3 reads CASSPQQGAWSEQFF. The DNA of the CDR3 is TGTGCCAGCAGCCCCCAGCAGGGGGCGTGGAGTGAGCAGTTCTTC. Complete variable domain (other parts from reference TRBV11-2 and TRBJ2-1): EAGVAQSPRYKIIEKRQSVAFWCNPISGHATLYWYQQILGQGPKLLIQFQNNGVVDDSQLPKDRFSAERLKGVDSTLKIQPAKLEDSAVYLCASSPQQGAWSEQFFGPGTRLTVL.

The rearrangement joins TRBV5-1 to TRBJ2-5, with D maybe TRBD1 (5 bases). The CDR3 is 13 residues long. Germline V gene sequence: CDR1 SGHRS, CDR2 YFSETQ. V shed 0 bases and J shed 5 bases, with 8 bases lying between them. CDR3 coding DNA: TGCGCCAGCAGCTTGGCCGCAGGGGAGACCCAGTACTTC. Translation gives CASSLAAGETQYF.

V gene TRBV5-6 combines with J gene TRBJ2-7; tentative D call: TRBD2 (6 bases). V was clipped by 0 bases and J by 3 bases, with 16 bases between them. The CDR3 spans 16 residues. From germline, CDR1 is SGHDT and CDR2 YYEEEE. CDR3 sequence (DNA): TGTGCCAGCAGCTTGGGGCGGGGCAGGAACTACTACGAGCAGTACTTC. Protein: CASSLGRGRNYYEQYF. Using reference TRBV5-6 and TRBJ2-7 for the parts outside the CDR3, the full variable domain is DAGVTQSPTHLIKTRGQQVTLRCSPKSGHDTVSWYQQALGQGPQFIFQYYEEEERQRGNFPDRFSGHQFPNYSSELNVNALLLGDSALYLCASSLGRGRNYYEQYFGPGTRLTVT.

V usage is TRBV5-1 and J usage is TRBJ1-4; D is ambiguous. The germline V gene has CDR1 SGHRS and CDR2 YFSETQ. The CDR3 extends over 13 amino acids. Trimming removed 0 bases from V and 6 bases from J, with 6 bases in between. CDR3 loop: CASSLGIDEKLFF. The CDR3 coding sequence is TGCGCCAGCAGCTTGGGTATCGATGAAAAACTGTTTTTT.

This chain connects TRBV7-9 to TRBJ1-5, with TRBD1 as a possible D gene (6 bases). Germline V lookup: CDR1 SEHNR, CDR2 FQNEAQ (reference sequence). Between the trimmed V and J ends, which lost 5 bases and 3 bases, there was a span of 8 bases. This CDR3 spans 13 amino acids. For the CDR3, the DNA is TGTGCCAGCAGCCACAGGGCCAATCAGCCCCAGCATTTT. It yields the protein CASSHRANQPQHF. Filled out from reference TRBV7-9 and TRBJ1-5, the complete variable domain reads DTGVSQNPRHKITKRGQNVTFRCDPISEHNRLYWYRQTLGQGPEFLTYFQNEAQLEKSRLLSDRFSAERPKGSFSTLEIQRTEQGDSAMYLCASSHRANQPQHFGDGTRLSIL.

The genes are TRBV27 and TRBJ2-5; D gene unclear. CDR3 length: 14 residues. V was pared by 3 bases and J by 5 bases, with 13 bases between. Germline V lookup: CDR1 MNHEY, CDR2 SMNVEV (reference sequence). DNA of the CDR3: TGTGCCAGCAGTTTGGATAATCTGATGGAGACCCAGTACTTC. This translates into CASSLDNLMETQYF.

The chain employs TRBV9 and TRBJ2-7; the match to TRBD1 covers 7 bases. Losses at the gene ends were 0 bases for V and 2 bases for J; bases not matched to a gene: 2. This CDR3 region has 14 residues. Germline values: CDR1 SGDLS, CDR2 YYNGEE. The CDR3 nucleotides read TGTGCCAGCAGCGTAGGGGGACAGCCCTACGAGCAGTACTTC. This sequence encodes CASSVGGQPYEQYF.

The chain links TRBV18 to TRBJ2-7, with 10 bases identical to TRBD2. Losses at the gene ends were 6 bases for V and 1 base for J; bases not matched to a gene: 12. From germline, CDR1 is KGHSH and CDR2 LQKENI. The CDR3 covers 17 residues. The CDR3 nucleotides are TGTGCCAGCTCCCGGGGGGCTAGCGGGGGCCCTTCCTACGAGCAGTACTTC. This codes for CASSRGASGGPSYEQYF.

V gene TRBV27 combines with J gene TRBJ2-1, with D uncertain. V was clipped by 9 bases and J by 3 bases, with 9 bases between them. Germline CDR1 MNHEY, CDR2 SMNVEV (reference sequence). The CDR3 contains 12 residues. The DNA for the CDR3 is TGTGCCAGTTTTAGCTACTACAATGAGCAGTTCTTC. Its translation is CASFSYYNEQFF.

This chain uses TRBV7-9 with TRBJ2-7, with a possible D match to TRBD1 (5 bases). The CDR3 is 17 amino acids. Trimming stripped 2 bases from V and 2 bases from J, with 19 bases between. Germline V lookup: CDR1 SEHNR, CDR2 FQNEAQ (reference sequence). For the CDR3, the DNA is TGTGCCAGCAGCTTATTAGGTTCGGCGCAGGGAACCTACGAGCAGTACTTC. Translating gives CASSLLGSAQGTYEQYF.

CDR3 in amino acids: CASSKGRAAKNIQYF. The CDR3 DNA is TGTGCCAGTAGTAAAGGACGGGCAGCCAAAAACATTCAGTACTTC. The rearrangement joins TRBV19 to TRBJ2-4; no clear D. Germline V gives CDR1 LNHDA, CDR2 SQIVND (reference sequence). This CDR3 has 15 amino acids. Between the trimmed V and J ends, which lost 4 bases and 0 bases, there was a span of 10 bases.

The chain has TRBV5-5 and TRBJ2-7, with D unclear. The length of the CDR3 is 12 residues. V shed 2 bases and J shed 3 bases, with 6 bases lying between them. Per germline, CDR1 SGHKS and CDR2 YYEKEE (reference sequence). The CDR3 nucleotides read TGTGCCAGCAGCTTCTCAGACTACGAGCAGTACTTC. Translated: CASSFSDYEQYF.